This TCR beta chain derives from a study of cytomegalovirus exposure and HLA in healthy donors. Whole-study results and caveats: Approximately 17,000 TCR beta sequences were associated with HLA alleles at 0.05 false discovery rate in a later analysis. A later analysis linked a missense variant in DCLRE1C to the trimming of TCR beta V and J genes. The study labeled 150 or so TCR beta chains cytomegalovirus-associated. In a later analysis, common viral pathogens appeared linked to several of the most significant clusters.

Remarks on this clone: Its antigen is currently unknown.

CDR1 is SGHNT, CDR2 YYREEE, per germline (reference sequence). Unmatched junction bases numbered 17, after V lost 5 bases and J lost 8 bases. This CDR3 comprises 17 residues. The PCR had 60 Vbeta and 13 Jbeta primers. Sequencing was performed with immunoSEQ multiplex PCR; in TCRdb, only in-frame clones are kept and a portion is missing. Of some 35,000 clones in the sample, 60% to 80% were seen once. Sequenced: PBMCs. V gene TRBV5-4 combines with J gene TRBJ2-2; 8 bases line up with TRBD1. The TCR was taken from a man younger than 45 in good health and CMV-seronegative. The CDR3: CASSTDRGIIGDGELFF. In DNA form, the CDR3 reads TGTGCCAGCAGTACAGACAGGGGAATTATTGGAGATGGGGAGCTGTTTTTT.